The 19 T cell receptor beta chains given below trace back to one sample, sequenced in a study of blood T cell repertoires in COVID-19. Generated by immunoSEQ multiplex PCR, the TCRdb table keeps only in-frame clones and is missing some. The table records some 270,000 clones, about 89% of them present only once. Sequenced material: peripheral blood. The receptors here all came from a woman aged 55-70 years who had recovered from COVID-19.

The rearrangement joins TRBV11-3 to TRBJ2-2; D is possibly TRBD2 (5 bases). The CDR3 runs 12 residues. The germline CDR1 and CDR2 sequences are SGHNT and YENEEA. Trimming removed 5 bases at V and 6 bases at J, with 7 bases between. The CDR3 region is CASSRGSGELFF. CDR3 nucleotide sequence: TGTGCCAGCAGCCGAGGGTCCGGGGAGCTGTTTTTT.

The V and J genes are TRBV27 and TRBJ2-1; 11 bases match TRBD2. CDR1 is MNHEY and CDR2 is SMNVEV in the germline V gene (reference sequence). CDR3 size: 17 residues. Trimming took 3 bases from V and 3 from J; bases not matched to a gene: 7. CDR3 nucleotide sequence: TGTGCCAGCAGTTTTGCTAGCGGGGGGTCTCGCTACAATGAGCAGTTCTTC. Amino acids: CASSFASGGSRYNEQFF.

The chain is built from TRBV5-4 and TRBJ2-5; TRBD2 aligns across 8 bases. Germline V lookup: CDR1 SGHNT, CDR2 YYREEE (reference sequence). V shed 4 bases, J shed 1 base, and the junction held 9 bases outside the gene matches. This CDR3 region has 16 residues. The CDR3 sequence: CASSRSLAEFQETQYF. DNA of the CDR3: TGTGCCAGCAGCAGGTCACTAGCGGAGTTCCAAGAGACCCAGTACTTC.

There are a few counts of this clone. The CDR3 sequence is CASSETTGLGNQPQHF. The DNA of the CDR3 is TGTGCCAGCAGTGAGACCACCGGGTTAGGCAATCAGCCCCAGCATTTT. The chain carries TRBV6-1 and TRBJ1-5; D unresolved. The CDR3 spans 16 residues. The V and J ends lost 3 bases and 2 bases respectively, with 14 bases between them. CDR1 and CDR2 from the germline V gene are MNHNS and SASEGT.

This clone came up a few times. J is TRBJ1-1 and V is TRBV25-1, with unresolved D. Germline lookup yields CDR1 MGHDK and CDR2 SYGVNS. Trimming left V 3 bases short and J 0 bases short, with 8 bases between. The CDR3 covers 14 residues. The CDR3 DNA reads TGTGCCAGCAGTGAGTCCCGGGTGAACACTGAAGCTTTCTTT. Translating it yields CASSESRVNTEAFF.

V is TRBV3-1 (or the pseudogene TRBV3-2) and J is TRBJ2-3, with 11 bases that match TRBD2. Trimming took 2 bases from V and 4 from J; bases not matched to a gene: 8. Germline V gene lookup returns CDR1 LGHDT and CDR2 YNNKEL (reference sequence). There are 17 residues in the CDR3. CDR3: CASSQNSGGALADTQYF. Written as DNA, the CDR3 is TGTGCCAGCAGCCAAAATAGCGGGGGGGCTCTGGCAGATACGCAGTATTTT.

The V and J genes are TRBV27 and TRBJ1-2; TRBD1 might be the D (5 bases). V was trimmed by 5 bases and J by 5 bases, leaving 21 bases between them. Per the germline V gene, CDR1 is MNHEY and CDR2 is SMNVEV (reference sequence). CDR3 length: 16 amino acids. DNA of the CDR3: TGTGCCAGCAGTAGGGGCCCTGACAAGCTTCCTTATGGCTACACCTTC. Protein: CASSRGPDKLPYGYTF.

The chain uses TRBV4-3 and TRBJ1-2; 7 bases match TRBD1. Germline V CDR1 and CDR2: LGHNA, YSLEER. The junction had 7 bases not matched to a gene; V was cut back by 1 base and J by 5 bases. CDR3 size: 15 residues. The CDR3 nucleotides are TGCGCCAGCAGCCAAGCCCGGGACAGATCGTATGGCTACACCTTC. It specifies CASSQARDRSYGYTF.

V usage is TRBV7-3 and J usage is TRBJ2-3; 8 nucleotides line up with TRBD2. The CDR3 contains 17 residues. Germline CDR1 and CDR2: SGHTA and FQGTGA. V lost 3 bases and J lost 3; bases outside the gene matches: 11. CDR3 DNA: TGTGCCAGCAGCTTTTCCGTAGCGGGGATTGGAACAGATACGCAGTATTTT. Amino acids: CASSFSVAGIGTDTQYF.

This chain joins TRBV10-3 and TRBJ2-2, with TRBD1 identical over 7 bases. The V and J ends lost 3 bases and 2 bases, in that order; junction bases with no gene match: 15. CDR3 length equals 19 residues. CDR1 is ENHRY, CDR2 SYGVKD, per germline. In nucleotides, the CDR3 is TGTGCCATCAGTGATTTTCAGGGGGTCCCTGGCCTCAACACCGGGGAGCTGTTTTTT. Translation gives CAISDFQGVPGLNTGELFF.

This CDR3 reads CASSSTSGGQEQYF. The CDR3 DNA follows: TGTGCCAGCAGCTCGACTAGCGGGGGGCAGGAGCAGTACTTC. V usage is TRBV5-6 and J usage is TRBJ2-7, with 13 bases lining up with TRBD2. V gave up 3 bases and J gave up 7 bases; unmatched junction bases: 4. Germline CDR1 reads SGHDT; CDR2 reads YYEEEE. The CDR3 consists of 14 residues.

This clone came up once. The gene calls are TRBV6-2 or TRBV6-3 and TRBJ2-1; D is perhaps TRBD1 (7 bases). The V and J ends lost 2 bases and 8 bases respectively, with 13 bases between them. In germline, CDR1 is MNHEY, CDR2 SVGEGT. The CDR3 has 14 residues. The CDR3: CASSYRGTEYEQFF. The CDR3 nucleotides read TGTGCCAGCAGTTACCGGGGGACAGAATATGAGCAGTTCTTC.

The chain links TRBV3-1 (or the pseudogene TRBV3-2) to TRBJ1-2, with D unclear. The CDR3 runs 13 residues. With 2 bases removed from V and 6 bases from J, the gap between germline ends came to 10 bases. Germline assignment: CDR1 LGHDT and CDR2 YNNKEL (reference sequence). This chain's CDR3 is CASSQIEGHGYTF. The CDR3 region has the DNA TGTGCCAGCAGCCAAATAGAGGGCCATGGCTACACCTTC.

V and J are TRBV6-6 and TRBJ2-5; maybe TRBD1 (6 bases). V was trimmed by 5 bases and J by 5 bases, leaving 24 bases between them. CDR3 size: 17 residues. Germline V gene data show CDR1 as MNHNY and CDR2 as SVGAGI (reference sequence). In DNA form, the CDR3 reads TGTGCCAGCAGTCGCCCCTATTCACAGGGAGAAGGGGAGACCCAGTACTTC. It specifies CASSRPYSQGEGETQYF.

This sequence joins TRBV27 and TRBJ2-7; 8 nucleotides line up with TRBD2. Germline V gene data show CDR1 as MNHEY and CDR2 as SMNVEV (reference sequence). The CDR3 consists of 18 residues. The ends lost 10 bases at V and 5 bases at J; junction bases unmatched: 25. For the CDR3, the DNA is TGTGCCACTCTGTGGCGGGGGGACAACCTTCGATCGCGCAACGAGCAGTACTTC. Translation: CATLWRGDNLRSRNEQYF.

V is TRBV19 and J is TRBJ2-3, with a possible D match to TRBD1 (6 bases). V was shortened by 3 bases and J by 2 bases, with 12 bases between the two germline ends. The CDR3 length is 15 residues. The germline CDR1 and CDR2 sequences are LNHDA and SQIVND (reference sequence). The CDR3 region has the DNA TGTGCCAGTAGTATCGGTCTGGGGGCCACAGATACGCAGTATTTT. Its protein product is CASSIGLGATDTQYF.

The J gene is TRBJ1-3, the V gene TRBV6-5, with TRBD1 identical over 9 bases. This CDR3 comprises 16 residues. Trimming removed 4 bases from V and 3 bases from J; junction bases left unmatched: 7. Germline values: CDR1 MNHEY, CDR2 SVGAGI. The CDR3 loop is CASSFNRGLHGNTIYF. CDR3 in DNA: TGTGCCAGCAGTTTTAACAGGGGGCTTCATGGAAACACCATATATTTT.

CDR3 loop: CASSSVAGGQYEQYF. For the CDR3, the DNA is TGTGCCAGCAGCAGTGTAGCGGGGGGGCAATACGAGCAGTACTTC. This sequence joins TRBV21-1 and TRBJ2-7; TRBD2 is taken as the D call from the table, unchecked against the DNA. TRBV21-1 is termed a pseudogene. The CDR3 has 15 amino acids.

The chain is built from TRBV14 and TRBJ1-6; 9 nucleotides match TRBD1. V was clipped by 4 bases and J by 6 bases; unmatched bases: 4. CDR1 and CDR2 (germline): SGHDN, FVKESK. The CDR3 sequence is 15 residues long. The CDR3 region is CASSPRQGGNSPLHF. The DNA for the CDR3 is TGTGCCAGCAGCCCAAGACAGGGGGGTAATTCACCCCTCCACTTT.